This T cell receptor delta chain comes out of a study of Vδ1+ human thymocytes. The template was reverse-transcribed extracted RNA. Multiplex PCR used pooled V-gene forward primers and a constant-region reverse primer to amplify CDR3s. TCRdb repeated clone calling on the multiplex PCR reads with CATT. The sample includes under 30,000 delta-chain clones, 7.4% of them seen just once. In its sample, this clone was seen a few times. Its antigen remains unidentified. The length of the CDR3 is 12 residues. The V end lost 1 base, the J end lost 11 bases, and 11 bases lay between the germline ends. From germline, CDR1 is TSWWSYY and CDR2 QGS. General study findings and limits: Thymic TRG and TRD repertoires appeared highly polyclonal.

This receptor was identified in a girl under three years old who had congenital heart surgery. The rearrangement joins TRDV1 to TRDJ1; no definite D call. The sequenced sample was Vdelta1+ gamma-delta thymocytes from the thymus. Subset in this sample: FACS-sorted CD3+ TCRalphabeta- TCRVdelta1+ TCRVdelta2- thymocytes. This CDR3 is CALGEPLFKLIF. DNA of the CDR3: TGTGCTCTTGGGGAACCGCTCTTCAAGCTCATCTTT.